This TCR beta chain was documented in a study of identical twins. Study-level results: Memory repertoires lacked the insertion deficit that abundant cord blood beta clonotypes showed. There was more out-of-frame TCR alpha sharing in monozygotic twins than models estimated.

This clonotype was seen a handful of times. Antigen: not known. Each donor was a healthy Caucasian. V lost 7 bases to trimming and J lost 8 bases; unmatched junction nucleotides: 11. Germline loops: CDR1 SGHRS, CDR2 YFSETQ. This CDR3 spans 13 amino acids. The authors used template switching to add a universal primer site and gave cDNA unique molecular identifiers. TCRdb analysed the 5' RACE reads with MiXCR anew, one entry per CDR3 protein. The repertoire has a few hundred thousand distinct CDR3 sequences, approximately 10% of them found once; the top ten carry around 8.6%. The chain is built from TRBV5-1 and TRBJ1-2, with 7 bases that match TRBD1. The sequence was collected from a woman in her forties or fifties in good health. The sample consisted of naive T cells sorted from blood. CDR3 amino acids: CASGPEGAEGYTF. CDR3 DNA sequence: TGCGCCAGCGGACCAGAGGGGGCTGAGGGCTACACCTTC.